The 19 T cell receptor beta chains presented below share a single source sample, sequenced in a study of T cell changes during pregnancy in multiple sclerosis. Libraries were prepared by immunoSEQ multiplex PCR; TCRdb keeps only in-frame clonotypes and omits some of them. The data hold around 97,000 clones, with over 75% observed a single time. Source: peripheral blood, taken in the second trimester of pregnancy. All receptors come from a female donor in good health, enrolled as a control in a pregnancy study.

The rearrangement uses TRBV9 and TRBJ1-3; a possible D gene is TRBD1 (5 bases). Germline V CDR1 and CDR2: SGDLS, YYNGEE. V was cut by 4 bases and J by 3 bases, with 14 bases left in between. CDR3 length equals 15 residues. The CDR3 reads CASSRTGLSGNTIYF. The CDR3 DNA is TGTGCCAGCAGCCGTACAGGTTTGAGTGGAAACACCATATATTTT.

The genes are TRBV5-4 and TRBJ2-7; 11 bases are shared with TRBD2. CDR1 and CDR2 from the germline V gene are SGHNT and YYREEE (reference sequence). This CDR3 contains 14 residues. The V and J ends lost 4 bases and 3 bases, in that order; junction bases with no gene match: 3. For the CDR3, the DNA is TGTGCCAGCAGCCCTGGGACTAGCGGCTACGAGCAGTACTTC. Protein sequence: CASSPGTSGYEQYF.

This clone has only a few counts. The chain joins TRBV4-1 to TRBJ1-6; 7 nucleotides align to TRBD1. The CDR3 totals 14 residues. The V gene's germline CDR1 is MGHRA and CDR2 YSYEKL. With V trimmed by 4 bases and J by 4 bases, 1 base remained unmatched. The CDR3 reads CASSPQGYNSPLHF. The CDR3 DNA reads as TGCGCCAGCAGCCCACAGGGGTATAATTCACCCCTCCACTTT.

In nucleotides, the CDR3 is TGTGCCAGCAGCCTCGGGACTAGCGGGAGATTTAGCACCGGGGAGCTGTTTTTT. Translation gives CASSLGTSGRFSTGELFF. V is TRBV9 and J is TRBJ2-2; 14 positions agree with TRBD2. The J segment lost 4 bases and the V segment lost 4 bases, leaving 9 bases of the junction unmatched. Germline V gene sequence: CDR1 SGDLS, CDR2 YYNGEE. The CDR3 covers 18 residues.

For this clone: This specimen includes other DNA sequences encoding the same CDR3. The V call is TRBV7-9, the J call TRBJ1-6; the match to TRBD1 covers 8 bases. Germline V gene lookup returns CDR1 SEHNR and CDR2 FQNEAQ (reference sequence). V dropped 1 base and J dropped 3; count of bases not matched to a gene: 2. The CDR3 loop spans 16 amino acids. The CDR3 region has the DNA TGTGCCAGCAGCTTAGGACAGGGGTTCTATAATTCACCCCTCCACTTT. Translation gives CASSLGQGFYNSPLHF.

A single count supports this clone. The chain employs TRBV5-1 and TRBJ2-1; TRBD2 agrees at 16 bases. The J segment lost 10 bases and the V segment lost 6 bases, leaving 7 bases of the junction unmatched. Germline V gene data show CDR1 as SGHRS and CDR2 as YFSETQ. The CDR3 has 15 amino acids. The CDR3 region is CASTYGTSGRGEQFF. The CDR3 DNA reads TGCGCCAGCACCTATGGGACTAGCGGGAGGGGGGAGCAGTTCTTC.

The CDR3 coding sequence is TGTGCCAGCAGCGTGGGCCTCCACAACTCCTACAATGAGCAGTTCTTC. The encoded protein is CASSVGLHNSYNEQFF. The rearrangement uses TRBV7-9 and TRBJ2-1; D gene ambiguous. Trimming stripped 5 bases from V and 0 bases from J, with 14 bases between. Germline V gene lookup returns CDR1 SEHNR and CDR2 FQNEAQ (reference sequence). The CDR3 length is 16 residues.

The V call is TRBV5-6, the J call TRBJ1-1, with TRBD1 identical over 7 bases. Trimming cost V 0 bases and J 0 bases; bases outside gene matches: 11. This CDR3 has 18 amino acids. The germline gives CDR1 SGHDT, CDR2 YYEEEE. CDR3 protein: CASSLARGQRFLNTEAFF. DNA for the CDR3: TGTGCCAGCAGCTTGGCCAGGGGACAGCGATTCCTGAACACTGAAGCTTTCTTT.

This chain uses TRBV7-2 with TRBJ2-1; TRBD2 matches at 9 bases. CDR1 and CDR2 (germline): SGHTA, FQGNSA. J gave up 4 bases and V 5 bases, and 6 bases lay outside the gene matches. The CDR3 contains 15 residues. The CDR3 nucleotides read TGTGCCAGCAGCCCCGGACTAGCGCGATACAATGAGCAGTTCTTC. Its translation is CASSPGLARYNEQFF.

This clone was found a few times. The chain is built from TRBV30 and TRBJ1-2; possibly TRBD1 for D (5 bases). The germline V gene has CDR1 GTSNPN and CDR2 SVGIG (reference sequence). V was clipped by 2 bases and J by 4 bases, with 14 bases between them. This CDR3 region has 14 residues. The CDR3 reads CAWSNTRAAYGYTF. CDR3 DNA sequence: TGTGCCTGGAGTAATACCAGGGCAGCCTATGGCTACACCTTC.

The chain couples TRBV5-1 to TRBJ2-5; possibly TRBD2 for D (6 bases). The CDR3 loop spans 15 amino acids. Trimming left V 3 bases short and J 5 bases short, with 17 bases between. Germline V gene lookup returns CDR1 SGHRS and CDR2 YFSETQ. The CDR3 is CASSYRDSLGETQYF. CDR3 DNA sequence: TGCGCCAGCAGCTATCGGGACTCCCTCGGCGAGACCCAGTACTTC.

This clone was observed once. The CDR3 DNA reads TGTGCCTGGAGTGTACAGTCGGCCGGAAACACCATATATTTT. It translates to CAWSVQSAGNTIYF. The chain carries TRBV30 and TRBJ1-3; D remains ambiguous. Germline V lookup: CDR1 GTSNPN, CDR2 SVGIG (reference sequence). The CDR3 sequence is 14 residues long. Between the trimmed V and J ends, which lost 0 bases and 4 bases, there was a span of 10 bases.

The chain is built from TRBV12-5 and TRBJ2-1; the match to TRBD2 covers 11 bases. Germline V gene lookup returns CDR1 LGHNT and CDR2 FRNRAP. J gave up 2 bases and V 3 bases, and 9 bases lay outside the gene matches. CDR3 length: 18 residues. The CDR3 loop is CASGFFGSGGATYNEQFF. The CDR3 DNA follows: TGTGCTAGTGGTTTTTTCGGTAGCGGGGGGGCCACCTACAATGAGCAGTTCTTC.

This clone occurred once. The rearrangement links TRBV6-6 to TRBJ1-2; 10 bases are a match to TRBD1. The CDR3 contains 15 residues. Per germline, CDR1 MNHNY and CDR2 SVGAGI (reference sequence). V lost 8 bases and J lost 6; bases outside the gene matches: 12. CDR3 nucleotide sequence: TGTGCCAGCGGACCCCCGGGACAGGGGTACCATGGCTACACCTTC. Its translation: CASGPPGQGYHGYTF.

The V gene is TRBV5-1, the J gene TRBJ2-2, with D perhaps TRBD2 (6 bases). This CDR3 has 16 amino acids. The V and J ends lost 4 bases and 4 bases respectively, with 17 bases between them. CDR1 and CDR2 (germline): SGHRS, YFSETQ. CDR3 in amino acids: CASSGTGGVGTGELFF. CDR3 DNA sequence: TGCGCCAGCAGCGGGACCGGGGGAGTAGGCACCGGGGAGCTGTTTTTT.

This clone was counted a single time. The gene calls are TRBV5-6 and TRBJ2-7, with 8 positions matching TRBD1. The germline CDR1 and CDR2 sequences are SGHDT and YYEEEE. CDR3 length: 15 amino acids. Unmatched junction bases numbered 4, after V lost 0 bases and J lost 2 bases. CDR3 nucleotides: TGTGCCAGCAGCTTGGGACAGGGGCGAACCTACGAGCAGTACTTC. Protein product: CASSLGQGRTYEQYF.

This clone was seen a single time. J is TRBJ2-1 and V is TRBV9; TRBD2 matches at 7 bases. This CDR3 has 17 residues. Looked up from germline, CDR1 is SGDLS and CDR2 is YYNGEE. J lost 3 bases, V lost 3 bases, and 12 bases had no gene match. CDR3 amino acids: CASSARQRGTLYNEQFF. The CDR3 DNA follows: TGTGCCAGCAGCGCACGCCAGCGGGGCACTCTCTACAATGAGCAGTTCTTC.

On this clone itself: Other nucleotide sequences from this sample produce the same CDR3. The chain uses TRBV18 and TRBJ2-7, with TRBD2 matching over 14 bases. Germline CDR1 KGHSH, CDR2 LQKENI. The CDR3 extends over 16 amino acids. Trimming removed 2 bases from V and 2 bases from J; junction bases left unmatched: 2. CDR3 sequence (DNA): TGTGCCAGCTCACCAGGACTAGCGGGGGGCACCTACGAGCAGTACTTC. Amino acids: CASSPGLAGGTYEQYF.

As for this clone: One junction end does not reproduce the germline sequence, and a read error may be involved. The rearrangement joins TRBV5-6 to TRBJ2-7; 14 bases are a match to TRBD2. The CDR3 sequence is 19 residues long. Germline CDR1 and CDR2: SGHDT and YYEEEE. CDR3 nucleotide sequence: TGTGCCAGCAGCTTCCTAGAGACTAGCGGGAGGGCTTATTCCTCCGAGCAGTACTTC. Its protein product is CASSFLETSGRAYSSEQYF.